The 28 T cell receptor beta chains below were found in one sample sequenced in a study of T cell repertoires in cytomegalovirus infection. MiXCR, applied by TCRdb to the reads, yields one record per CDR3 protein. This sample has roughly 500,000 distinct CDR3 sequences, with 33% found just once. Antigens for these TCRs are unknown. Sequencing used cultured PBMCs, obtained from culture after CMV antigen stimulation. All receptors come from a human donor in good health (CMV status not recorded). Some clones in this sample may be carry-over from other donors' samples.

The chain joins TRBV7-8 to TRBJ1-1, with D perhaps TRBD1 (6 bases). V dropped 4 bases and J dropped 12 bases, with 18 bases sitting between them. Germline loops: CDR1 SGHVS, CDR2 FQNEAQ. CDR3 length equals 13 residues. In DNA form, the CDR3 reads TGTGCCAGCAGCTCCTTCGGGGGGCGGCAAACTTTCTTT. It encodes CASSSFGGRQTFF. The full variable domain, with the rest looked up from reference TRBV7-8 and TRBJ1-1, is GAGVSQSPRYKVAKRGQDVALRCDPISGHVSLFWYQQALGQGPEFLTYFQNEAQLDKSGLPSDRFFAERPEGSVSTLKIQRTQQEDSAVYLCASSSFGGRQTFFGQGTRLTVV.

This clonotype was seen a few times. CDR3: CASSRGQGADEQYF. The CDR3, as DNA: TGTGCCAGCAGCCGGGGACAGGGGGCAGACGAGCAGTACTTC. The chain recombines TRBV6-6 with TRBJ2-7; 12 nucleotides match TRBD1. CDR3 length: 14 amino acids. Germline V gene lookup returns CDR1 MNHNY and CDR2 SVGAGI (reference sequence). Trimming at V came to 6 bases and at J to 5 bases, leaving 5 bases not matched to a gene.

This clonotype was seen a handful of times. The chain combines TRBV7-8 with TRBJ2-1; TRBD1 might be the D (6 bases). Per the germline V gene, CDR1 is SGHVS and CDR2 is FQNEAQ. CDR3 size: 13 residues. V was clipped by 5 bases and J by 8 bases, with 13 bases between them. This chain's CDR3 is CASSVGRTDEQFF. The DNA for the CDR3 is TGTGCCAGCAGCGTGGGTCGGACAGATGAGCAGTTCTTC.

The chain combines TRBV5-6 with TRBJ2-1, with 7 bases lining up with TRBD2. V lost 4 bases, J lost 10 bases, and 14 bases stayed unmatched. Germline V gives CDR1 SGHDT, CDR2 YYEEEE. The CDR3 is 15 residues long. The chain's CDR3 is CASSARQSLAAEQFF. The DNA of the CDR3 is TGTGCCAGCAGCGCCCGACAGAGTCTAGCGGCAGAGCAGTTCTTC. Combining the CDR3 with reference TRBV5-6 and TRBJ2-1 gives the whole variable domain DAGVTQSPTHLIKTRGQQVTLRCSPKSGHDTVSWYQQALGQGPQFIFQYYEEEERQRGNFPDRFSGHQFPNYSSELNVNALLLGDSALYLCASSARQSLAAEQFFGPGTRLTVL.

The chain carries TRBV7-2 and TRBJ2-6; a weak D match, TRBD1 (5 bases). Trimming removed 1 base at V and 3 bases at J, with 13 bases between. Germline CDR1 is SGHTA and CDR2 is FQGNSA. The CDR3 consists of 17 residues. CDR3 residues: CASSLGSRVGGANVLTF. The CDR3 coding sequence is TGTGCCAGCAGCTTAGGGTCCAGGGTAGGTGGGGCCAACGTCCTGACTTTC.

V usage is TRBV27 and J usage is TRBJ2-1; the match to TRBD1 covers 9 bases. Germline CDR1 is MNHEY and CDR2 is SMNVEV (reference sequence). Losses at the gene ends were 6 bases for V and 3 bases for J; bases not matched to a gene: 6. There are 15 residues in the CDR3. The CDR3 spells CASSLQGAIYNEQFF. As DNA, the CDR3 is TGTGCCAGCAGCCTACAGGGGGCAATCTACAATGAGCAGTTCTTC.

The V gene is TRBV7-9, the J gene TRBJ1-2; possible D gene TRBD1, 5 bases. V lost 2 bases and J 4 bases, leaving 14 bases between the germline ends. This CDR3 region has 15 residues. Per germline, CDR1 SEHNR and CDR2 FQNEAQ (reference sequence). The CDR3 DNA reads as TGTGCCAGCAGCTTATCCGGGATAGGGGCCTATGGCTACACCTTC. Its protein product is CASSLSGIGAYGYTF.

CDR3 nucleotide sequence: TGCAGTGCTAGAGCCCCCCCGACTAGCGGGAGTAGCGAGCAGTACTTC. As protein: CSARAPPTSGSSEQYF. This chain uses TRBV20-1 with TRBJ2-7, with TRBD2 identical over 12 bases. Germline V gene sequence: CDR1 DFQATT, CDR2 SNEGSKA (reference sequence). This CDR3 comprises 16 residues. V trimming: 1 base; J trimming: 6 bases; junction bases outside the gene matches: 10.

The chain couples TRBV10-3 to TRBJ2-3; D might be TRBD1 (6 bases). V shed 2 bases and J shed 0 bases, with 6 bases lying between them. The germline CDR1 and CDR2 sequences are ENHRY and SYGVKD. The CDR3 extends over 14 amino acids. This chain's CDR3 is CAISETGSTDTQYF. CDR3 coding DNA: TGTGCCATCAGTGAGACAGGGAGCACAGATACGCAGTATTTT.

This sequence joins TRBV14 and TRBJ2-1; 7 bases are shared with TRBD2. The CDR3 has 16 residues. CDR1 is SGHDN, CDR2 FVKESK, per germline. The V gene end was trimmed by 2 bases and the J gene end by 6 bases; junction bases not matched to a gene: 10. CDR3 nucleotide sequence: TGTGCCAGCAGCCAACTACAAGGGGACTATATCAATGAGCAGTTCTTC. It encodes CASSQLQGDYINEQFF.

The chain is built from TRBV4-1 and TRBJ1-4; D not certain. The V gene lost 1 base and the J gene lost 8 bases, with 14 bases spanning the gap. CDR1 is MGHRA, CDR2 YSYEKL, per germline. This CDR3 region has 15 residues. The CDR3 DNA follows: TGCGCCAGCAGCCAAGTGTCGTCCAGACCCGAAAAACTGTTTTTT. As protein: CASSQVSSRPEKLFF.

The chain employs TRBV27 and TRBJ2-5; the match to TRBD1 covers 8 bases. The ends lost 5 bases at V and 8 bases at J; junction bases unmatched: 7. CDR3 length: 13 residues. Germline loops: CDR1 MNHEY, CDR2 SMNVEV (reference sequence). This chain's CDR3 is CASSPGQDGTQYF. In nucleotides, the CDR3 is TGTGCCAGCAGTCCGGGACAGGATGGAACCCAGTACTTC.

The J gene is TRBJ1-6, the V gene TRBV25-1; no clear D gene. This CDR3 region has 14 residues. The germline V gene encodes CDR1 MGHDK and CDR2 SYGVNS. Deletions cut 6 bases from V and 9 bases from J, with 15 bases between. The CDR3 DNA is TGTGCCAGCAGACTCGGGGATATCGGTTCACCCCTCCACTTT. Amino acids: CASRLGDIGSPLHF. Variable domain in full (rest from reference TRBV25-1 and TRBJ1-6): EADIYQTPRYLVIGTGKKITLECSQTMGHDKMYWYQQDPGMELHLIHYSYGVNSTEKGDLSSESTVSRIRTEHFPLTLESARPSHTSQYLCASRLGDIGSPLHFGNGTRLTVT.

This chain uses TRBV29-1 with TRBJ2-3; D remains unclear. Germline CDR1 reads SQVTM; CDR2 reads ANQGSEA. Trimming took 7 bases from V and 8 from J, leaving 16 bases between them. The CDR3 is 12 residues long. The CDR3 DNA follows: TGCAGCGGCAGGTCTGACTTCACTACGCAGTATTTT. Amino acid sequence: CSGRSDFTTQYF.

The gene calls are TRBV7-9 and TRBJ1-1; D is unclear. From germline, CDR1 is SEHNR and CDR2 FQNEAQ (reference sequence). The CDR3 loop spans 13 amino acids. Trimming took 2 bases from V and 6 from J, leaving 10 bases between them. The CDR3 DNA reads as TGTGCCAGCAGCTTACGGGGAAGGGCTGAAGCTTTCTTT. This translates into CASSLRGRAEAFF. Looking up the rest from reference TRBV7-9 and TRBJ1-1 gives the full variable domain: DTGVSQNPRHKITKRGQNVTFRCDPISEHNRLYWYRQTLGQGPEFLTYFQNEAQLEKSRLLSDRFSAERPKGSFSTLEIQRTEQGDSAMYLCASSLRGRAEAFFGQGTRLTVV.

In this sample, this clonotype turned up a few times. The CDR3 DNA sequence: TGTGCCAGCAGCTTAAAGACAGGGCAGGGGACTGGCTACACCTTC. Encoded protein: CASSLKTGQGTGYTF. V gene TRBV5-4 combines with J gene TRBJ1-2, with 7 positions matching TRBD1. With 2 bases clipped from V and 7 bases from J, the junction kept 11 bases outside the gene matches. Germline V CDR1 and CDR2: SGHNT, YYREEE (reference sequence). This CDR3 spans 15 amino acids.

This clonotype was counted only a few times. The CDR3 sequence: CASSLVQGIDEQFF. CDR3 DNA sequence: TGTGCCAGCAGCTTAGTCCAGGGGATTGATGAGCAGTTCTTC. The chain has TRBV11-3 and TRBJ2-1; maybe TRBD1 (6 bases). Trimming shortened V by 1 base and J by 8 bases, and 12 bases separated the two germline ends. CDR1 SGHNT and CDR2 YENEEA come from the germline V gene. There are 14 residues in the CDR3. Filled out from reference TRBV11-3 and TRBJ2-1, the complete variable domain reads EAGVVQSPRYKIIEKKQPVAFWCNPISGHNTLYWYLQNLGQGPELLIRYENEEAVDDSQLPKDRFSAERLKGVDSTLKIQPAELGDSAVYLCASSLVQGIDEQFFGPGTRLTVL.

The table lists this clonotype with a few counts. The rearrangement joins TRBV7-2 to TRBJ2-1, with 8 bases aligning to TRBD2. The V gene's germline CDR1 is SGHTA and CDR2 FQGNSA. After removal of 1 base from V and 0 bases from J, the junction contained 11 bases not matched to a gene. This CDR3 comprises 19 residues. CDR3 nucleotide sequence: TGTGCCAGCAGCTTAGTAGCCGGAGGCACTAGCGGCTCCTACAATGAGCAGTTCTTC. Protein sequence: CASSLVAGGTSGSYNEQFF.

This clonotype was seen a handful of times. The V and J genes are TRBV7-2 and TRBJ1-1; D remains unclear. The CDR3 is made up of 16 amino acids. The germline V gene encodes CDR1 SGHTA and CDR2 FQGNSA. V was trimmed by 1 base and J by 0 bases, leaving 12 bases between them. The CDR3 region is CASSLGSYSLNTEAFF. CDR3 DNA sequence: TGTGCCAGCAGCTTAGGCTCTTACAGCTTGAACACTGAAGCTTTCTTT.

This clonotype was counted between two and nine times. The chain carries TRBV4-3 and TRBJ1-2; D uncertain. The CDR3 is 14 residues long. V dropped 1 base and J dropped 10 bases, with 16 bases sitting between them. Germline values: CDR1 LGHNA, CDR2 YSLEER. CDR3 nucleotides: TGCGCCAGCAGCCAAGGAAAGGGCGTTTTGGACTACACCTTC. This translates into CASSQGKGVLDYTF.

The J gene is TRBJ2-2, the V gene TRBV24-1; D is possibly TRBD1 (6 bases). CDR3 length: 16 amino acids. Germline values: CDR1 KGHDR, CDR2 SFDVKD. The V end lost 5 bases, the J end lost 1 base, and 13 bases lay between the germline ends. The CDR3 here is CATSGTGRMNTGELFF. The DNA for the CDR3 is TGTGCCACCAGTGGAACAGGGCGAATGAACACCGGGGAGCTGTTTTTT.

The chain links TRBV4-3 to TRBJ2-7; D possibly corresponds to TRBD2 (9 bases). Per the germline V gene, CDR1 is LGHNA and CDR2 is YSLEER. Trimming left V 4 bases short and J 4 bases short, with 20 bases between. There are 16 residues in the CDR3. The CDR3 nucleotides read TGCGCCAGCAGCCCCCAGGGGGCGGGAGGGCCATACGAGCAGTACGTC. Amino acid sequence: CASSPQGAGGPYEQYV.

This clonotype showed up many times. The CDR3 sequence: CASSLEGAGYGYTF. The CDR3 region has the DNA TGTGCCAGCAGCTTAGAGGGGGCAGGCTATGGCTACACCTTC. This rearrangement joins TRBV7-2 to TRBJ1-2; 7 nucleotides line up with TRBD1. CDR1 and CDR2 from the germline V gene are SGHTA and FQGNSA. The CDR3 is 14 amino acids. With 1 base clipped from V and 4 bases from J, the junction kept 3 bases outside the gene matches.

This clonotype was detected ten times or more. The chain is built from TRBV11-2 and TRBJ2-5; TRBD2 matches at 14 bases. The germline CDR1 and CDR2 sequences are SGHAT and FQNNGV. The V and J ends lost 5 bases and 4 bases, in that order; junction bases with no gene match: 3. The CDR3 spans 15 residues. The CDR3, as DNA: TGTGCCAGCAGCAAAGGGACTAGCGGGAGAGAGACCCAGTACTTC. Amino acid sequence: CASSKGTSGRETQYF.

This clonotype was seen a handful of times. This chain links TRBV10-3 with TRBJ1-5, with 7 bases matching TRBD1. The CDR3 has 17 amino acids. CDR1 is ENHRY, CDR2 SYGVKD, per germline. The CDR3 sequence: CAASGGPGEYSNQPQHF. CDR3 in DNA: TGTGCTGCATCAGGGGGGCCAGGAGAATATAGCAATCAGCCCCAGCATTTT.

The chain links TRBV19 to TRBJ2-7; 12 positions match TRBD1. Germline assignment: CDR1 LNHDA and CDR2 SQIVND (reference sequence). This CDR3 contains 15 residues. V shed 3 bases, J shed 5 bases, and the junction held 5 bases outside the gene matches. The CDR3 loop is CASSITGTGGNEQYF. The CDR3 DNA is TGTGCCAGTAGTATTACGGGGACAGGGGGCAACGAGCAGTACTTC. The variable domain in full, with the rest retrieved from reference TRBV19 and TRBJ2-7, is DGGITQSPKYLFRKEGQNVTLSCEQNLNHDAMYWYRQDPGQGLRLIYYSQIVNDFQKGDIAEGYSVSREKKESFPLTVTSAQKNPTAFYLCASSITGTGGNEQYFGPGTRLTVT.

The table lists this clonotype with a few counts. The chain links TRBV7-8 to TRBJ2-7, with D maybe TRBD2 (5 bases). V lost 1 base and J lost 0, with 19 bases in between. Germline V gene data show CDR1 as SGHVS and CDR2 as FQNEAQ. CDR3 length: 18 amino acids. The chain's CDR3 is CASSLVRVTGNHSYEQYF. CDR3 DNA sequence: TGTGCCAGCAGCTTAGTCCGAGTGACGGGGAACCACTCCTACGAGCAGTACTTC.

The chain recombines TRBV6-5 with TRBJ1-1, with D perhaps TRBD1 (5 bases). This CDR3 contains 14 residues. V dropped 7 bases and J dropped 5 bases, with 17 bases sitting between them. Germline values: CDR1 MNHEY, CDR2 SVGAGI. CDR3 bases: TGTGCCAGCATCCTAAACCGGGACGAAACTGAAGCTTTCTTT. Protein sequence: CASILNRDETEAFF.